This entry lists 11 T cell receptor beta chains sequenced from one sample in a study of cytomegalovirus exposure and HLA in healthy donors. The PCR used 60 Vbeta and 13 Jbeta primers. Sequencing was performed with immunoSEQ multiplex PCR; in TCRdb, only in-frame clones are kept and a portion is missing. The sample gives roughly 130,000 clones, roughly two thirds of which show up once; less than 2% is in the top ten. Source material: PBMCs. The source is a man aged 25 to 40 in good health and CMV-seropositive.

V gene TRBV7-9 combines with J gene TRBJ2-3; no reliable D call. V lost 2 bases and J lost 3, with 6 bases in between. CDR1 and CDR2 (germline): SEHNR, FQNEAQ (reference sequence). The CDR3 is 13 amino acids. The CDR3 DNA sequence: TGTGCCAGCAGCTTAAGCTTAACAGATACGCAGTATTTT. This gives the protein CASSLSLTDTQYF.

This sequence joins TRBV7-2 and TRBJ1-3, with D tentatively TRBD1 (6 bases). Trimming shortened V by 5 bases and J by 0 bases, and 14 bases separated the two germline ends. Germline CDR1 is SGHTA and CDR2 is FQGNSA. There are 16 residues in the CDR3. CDR3 sequence: CASSPHDRFSGNTIYF. The CDR3 nucleotides read TGTGCCAGCAGCCCCCATGACAGGTTCTCTGGAAACACCATATATTTT.

The genes are TRBV13 and TRBJ2-1; TRBD2 matches 9 bases. CDR3 length equals 16 residues. Trimming took 0 bases from V and 3 from J; bases not matched to a gene: 3. Germline CDR1 reads PRHDT; CDR2 reads FYEKMQ (reference sequence). The chain's CDR3 is CASSLGSGSVYNEQFF. CDR3 in DNA: TGTGCCAGCAGCTTAGGTAGCGGGAGCGTCTACAATGAGCAGTTCTTC.

This clone was counted a few times. The chain combines TRBV6-1 with TRBJ2-7, with TRBD2 matching 8 bases. V shed 3 bases and J 0 bases; nucleotides not matched to a gene: 7. The CDR3 contains 16 residues. CDR1 MNHNS and CDR2 SASEGT come from the germline V gene. CDR3 DNA: TGTGCCAGCAGTGACCGACTAGCGAGGAGCTCCTACGAGCAGTACTTC. Translated: CASSDRLARSSYEQYF.

The table lists this clone with a count of one. The chain joins TRBV4-1 to TRBJ2-4; weak D call: TRBD2 (5 bases). Trimming shortened V by 4 bases and J by 2 bases, and 18 bases separated the two germline ends. The CDR3 is 17 residues long. From germline, CDR1 is MGHRA and CDR2 YSYEKL. CDR3 DNA: TGCGCCAGCAGCCCCTTGCTCGGGGTTTCGTCCAAAAACATTCAGTACTTC. It specifies CASSPLLGVSSKNIQYF.

The rearrangement joins TRBV15 to TRBJ2-7, with TRBD2 identical over 12 bases. The CDR3 is 14 residues long. Trimming cost V 5 bases and J 2 bases; bases outside gene matches: 1. Germline loops: CDR1 LNHNV, CDR2 YYDKDF (reference sequence). The CDR3 reads CATSGLAGPYEQYF. CDR3 DNA sequence: TGTGCCACCAGCGGACTAGCGGGGCCCTACGAGCAGTACTTC.

This chain joins TRBV7-9 and TRBJ2-7; 10 bases match TRBD2. CDR3 length equals 14 residues. After removal of 5 bases from V and 5 bases from J, the junction contained 6 bases not matched to a gene. Germline V gives CDR1 SEHNR, CDR2 FQNEAQ (reference sequence). The CDR3 DNA reads as TGTGCCAGCAGCGATAGCGGGAGGCAGCACGAGCAGTACTTC. It specifies CASSDSGRQHEQYF.

This clone was recorded only once. The CDR3 region has the DNA TGTGCCAGCAGCGCGAACAGGGGCAAGGAGACCCAGTACTTC. It specifies CASSANRGKETQYF. The J gene is TRBJ2-5, the V gene TRBV11-2; 7 positions agree with TRBD1. CDR1 SGHAT and CDR2 FQNNGV come from the germline V gene. The CDR3 is made up of 14 amino acids. The trim removed 5 bases at V and 5 bases at J, leaving 8 bases unmatched.

The chain links TRBV6-1 to TRBJ1-5, with no clear D. V lost 6 bases and J 5 bases, leaving 11 bases between the germline ends. There are 13 residues in the CDR3. CDR1 MNHNS and CDR2 SASEGT come from the germline V gene. Written as DNA, the CDR3 is TGTGCCAGCAGCCAGGAAAGAGATCAGCCCCAGCATTTT. This translates into CASSQERDQPQHF.

By its share, this clone is medium-sized (0.01 to 0.1%). The gene calls are TRBV5-3 and TRBJ2-7; 7 bases line up with TRBD1. TRBV5-3 is reported as an ORF; its role is uncertain. V was clipped by 3 bases and J by 1 base; unmatched bases: 7. The CDR3 is 15 residues long. CDR3 in amino acids: CARSYRTGWSYEQYF. CDR3 DNA: TGTGCCAGAAGCTATAGGACAGGTTGGTCCTACGAGCAGTACTTC.

This clone came up a few times. This chain joins TRBV19 and TRBJ1-4; D possibly corresponds to TRBD1 (5 bases). Trimming cost V 5 bases and J 0 bases, with 13 bases left between them. Germline-derived CDR1 and CDR2 are LNHDA and SQIVND (reference sequence). This CDR3 spans 16 amino acids. CDR3 region: CASSPTPTATNEKLFF. CDR3 nucleotides: TGTGCCAGTAGTCCCACCCCGACAGCAACTAATGAAAAACTGTTTTTT. The full variable domain, its missing parts supplied by reference TRBV19 and TRBJ1-4, is DGGITQSPKYLFRKEGQNVTLSCEQNLNHDAMYWYRQDPGQGLRLIYYSQIVNDFQKGDIAEGYSVSREKKESFPLTVTSAQKNPTAFYLCASSPTPTATNEKLFFGSGTQLSVL.